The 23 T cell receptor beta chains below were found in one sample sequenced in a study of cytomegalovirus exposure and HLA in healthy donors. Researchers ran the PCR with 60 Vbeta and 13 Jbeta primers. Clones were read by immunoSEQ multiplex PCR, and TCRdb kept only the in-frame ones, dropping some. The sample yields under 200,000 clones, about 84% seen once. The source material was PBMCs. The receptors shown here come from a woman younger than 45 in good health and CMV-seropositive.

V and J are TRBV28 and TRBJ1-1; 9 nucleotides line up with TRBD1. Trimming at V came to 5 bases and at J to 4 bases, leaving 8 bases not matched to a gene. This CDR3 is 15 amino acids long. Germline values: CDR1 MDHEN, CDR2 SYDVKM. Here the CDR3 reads CASSPRTGVVTEAFF. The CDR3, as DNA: TGTGCCAGCAGTCCTAGGACAGGGGTGGTCACTGAAGCTTTCTTT. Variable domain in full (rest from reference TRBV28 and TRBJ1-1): DVKVTQSSRYLVKRTGEKVFLECVQDMDHENMFWYRQDPGLGLRLIYFSYDVKMKEKGDIPEGYSVSREKKERFSLILESASTNQTSMYLCASSPRTGVVTEAFFGQGTRLTVV.

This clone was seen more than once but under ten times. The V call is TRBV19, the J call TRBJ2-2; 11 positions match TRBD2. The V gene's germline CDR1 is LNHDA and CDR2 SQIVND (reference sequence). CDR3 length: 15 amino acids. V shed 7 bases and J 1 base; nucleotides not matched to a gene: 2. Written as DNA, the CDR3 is TGTGCCAGTATAGGACTAGCGGGGAACACCGGGGAGCTGTTTTTT. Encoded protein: CASIGLAGNTGELFF.

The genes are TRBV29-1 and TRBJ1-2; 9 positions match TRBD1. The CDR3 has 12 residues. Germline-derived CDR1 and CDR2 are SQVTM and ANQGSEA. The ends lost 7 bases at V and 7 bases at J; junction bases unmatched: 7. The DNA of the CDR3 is TGCAGCGCCCGGGACAGGGAAGGTGGCTACACCTTC. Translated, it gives CSARDREGGYTF.

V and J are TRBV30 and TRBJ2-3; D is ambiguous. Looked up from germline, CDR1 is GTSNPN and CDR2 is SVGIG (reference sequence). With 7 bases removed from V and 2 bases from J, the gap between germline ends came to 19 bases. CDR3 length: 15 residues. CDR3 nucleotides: TGTGCCTCGTCTGAGAGTATTGAAGTCACAGATACGCAGTATTTT. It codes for CASSESIEVTDTQYF.

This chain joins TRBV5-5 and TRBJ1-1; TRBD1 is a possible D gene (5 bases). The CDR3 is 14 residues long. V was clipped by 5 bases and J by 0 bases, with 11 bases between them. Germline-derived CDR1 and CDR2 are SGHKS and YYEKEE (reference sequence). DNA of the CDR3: TGTGCCAGCAGTCAGCAGGACATGAACACTGAAGCTTTCTTT. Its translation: CASSQQDMNTEAFF. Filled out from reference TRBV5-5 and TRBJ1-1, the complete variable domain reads DAGVTQSPTHLIKTRGQQVTLRCSPISGHKSVSWYQQVLGQGPQFIFQYYEKEERGRGNFPDRFSARQFPNYSSELNVNALLLGDSALYLCASSQQDMNTEAFFGQGTRLTVV.

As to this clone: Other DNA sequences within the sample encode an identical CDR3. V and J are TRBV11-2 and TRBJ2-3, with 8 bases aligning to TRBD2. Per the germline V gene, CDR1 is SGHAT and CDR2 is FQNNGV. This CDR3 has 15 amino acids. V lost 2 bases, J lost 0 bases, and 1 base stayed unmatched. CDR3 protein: CASSLSSGSTDTQYF. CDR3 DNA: TGTGCCAGCAGCTTATCTAGCGGGAGCACAGATACGCAGTATTTT.

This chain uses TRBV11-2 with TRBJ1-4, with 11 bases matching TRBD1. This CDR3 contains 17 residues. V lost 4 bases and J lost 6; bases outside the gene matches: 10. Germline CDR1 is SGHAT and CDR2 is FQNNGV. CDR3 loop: CASSSNPRDRGDEKLFF. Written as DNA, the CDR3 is TGTGCCAGCAGCTCAAATCCCCGGGACAGGGGGGATGAAAAACTGTTTTTT.

CDR3 region: CASSRQSNEQFF. The CDR3 nucleotides are TGTGCCAGCAGCCGACAGAGCAATGAGCAGTTCTTC. J is TRBJ2-1 and V is TRBV7-9, with D perhaps matching TRBD1 (5 bases). CDR1 and CDR2 from the germline V gene are SEHNR and FQNEAQ (reference sequence). The CDR3 totals 12 residues. V dropped 5 bases and J dropped 6 bases, with 8 bases sitting between them.

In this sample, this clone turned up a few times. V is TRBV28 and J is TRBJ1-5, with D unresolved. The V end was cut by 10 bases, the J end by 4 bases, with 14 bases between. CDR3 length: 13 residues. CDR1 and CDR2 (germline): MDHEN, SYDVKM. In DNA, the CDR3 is TGTGCCACGTACGAGGTCCGAAATCAGCCCCAGCATTTT. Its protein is CATYEVRNQPQHF.

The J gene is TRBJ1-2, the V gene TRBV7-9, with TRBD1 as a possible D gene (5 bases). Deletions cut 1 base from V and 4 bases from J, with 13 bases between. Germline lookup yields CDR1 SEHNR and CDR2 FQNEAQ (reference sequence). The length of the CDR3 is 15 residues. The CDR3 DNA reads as TGTGCCAGCAGCTTAGACGGGGGGGAATCCTATGGCTACACCTTC. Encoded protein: CASSLDGGESYGYTF. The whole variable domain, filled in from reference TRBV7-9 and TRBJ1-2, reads DTGVSQNPRHKITKRGQNVTFRCDPISEHNRLYWYRQTLGQGPEFLTYFQNEAQLEKSRLLSDRFSAERPKGSFSTLEIQRTEQGDSAMYLCASSLDGGESYGYTFGSGTRLTVV.

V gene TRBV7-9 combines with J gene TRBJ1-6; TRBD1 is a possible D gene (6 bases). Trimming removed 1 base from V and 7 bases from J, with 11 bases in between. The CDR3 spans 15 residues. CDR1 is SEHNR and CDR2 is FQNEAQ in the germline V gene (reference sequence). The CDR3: CASSLDREVNSPLHF. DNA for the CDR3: TGTGCCAGCAGCTTAGACAGGGAAGTGAATTCACCCCTCCACTTT.

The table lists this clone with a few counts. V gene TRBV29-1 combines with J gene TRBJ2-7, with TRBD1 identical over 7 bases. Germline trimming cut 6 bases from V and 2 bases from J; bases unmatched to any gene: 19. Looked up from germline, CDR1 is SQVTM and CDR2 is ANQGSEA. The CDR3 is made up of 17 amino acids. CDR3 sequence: CSVDRQGFPSSAYEQYF. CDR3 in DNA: TGCAGCGTAGACAGACAGGGCTTCCCCTCTTCTGCCTACGAGCAGTACTTC.

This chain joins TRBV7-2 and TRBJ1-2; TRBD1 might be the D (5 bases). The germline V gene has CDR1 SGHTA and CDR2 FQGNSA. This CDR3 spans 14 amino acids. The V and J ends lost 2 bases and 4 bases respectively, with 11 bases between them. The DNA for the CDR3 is TGTGCCAGCAGCTTATCCCCGGGGGGCTATGGCTACACCTTC. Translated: CASSLSPGGYGYTF.

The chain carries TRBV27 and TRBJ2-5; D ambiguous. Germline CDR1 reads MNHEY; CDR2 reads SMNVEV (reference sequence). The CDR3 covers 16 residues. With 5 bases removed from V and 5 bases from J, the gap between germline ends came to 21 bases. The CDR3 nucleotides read TGTGCCAGCAGTAGAAGTCTGCTTGGAGCCAGTGAGACCCAGTACTTC. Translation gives CASSRSLLGASETQYF.

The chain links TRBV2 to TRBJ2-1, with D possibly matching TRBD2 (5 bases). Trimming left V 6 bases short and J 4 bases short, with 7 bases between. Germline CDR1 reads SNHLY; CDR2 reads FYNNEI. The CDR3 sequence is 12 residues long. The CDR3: CASRRVYNEQFF. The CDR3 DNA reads TGTGCCAGCAGGAGGGTTTACAATGAGCAGTTCTTC. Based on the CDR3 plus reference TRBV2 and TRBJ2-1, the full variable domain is EPEVTQTPSHQVTQMGQEVILRCVPISNHLYFYWYRQILGQKVEFLVSFYNNEISEKSEIFDDQFSVERPDGSNFTLKIRSTKLEDSAMYFCASRRVYNEQFFGPGTRLTVL.

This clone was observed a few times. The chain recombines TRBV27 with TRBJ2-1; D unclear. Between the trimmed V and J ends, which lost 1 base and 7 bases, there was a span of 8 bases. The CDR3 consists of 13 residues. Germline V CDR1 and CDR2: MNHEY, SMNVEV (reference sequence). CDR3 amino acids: CASSLWHQNEQFF. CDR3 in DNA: TGTGCCAGCAGTTTATGGCATCAAAATGAGCAGTTCTTC.

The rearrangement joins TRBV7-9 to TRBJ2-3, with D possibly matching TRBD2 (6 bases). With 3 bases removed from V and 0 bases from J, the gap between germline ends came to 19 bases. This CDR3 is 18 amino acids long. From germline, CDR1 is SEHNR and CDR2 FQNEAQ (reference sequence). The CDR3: CASSFRVGGRSSTDTQYF. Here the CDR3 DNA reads TGTGCCAGCAGCTTTCGAGTGGGGGGAAGGTCGAGCACAGATACGCAGTATTTT.

CDR3 loop: CAITGGDAGANVLTF. The CDR3 nucleotides are TGTGCCATCACTGGGGGGGATGCAGGGGCCAACGTCCTGACTTTC. The chain carries TRBV10-3 and TRBJ2-6; 7 nucleotides agree with TRBD2. The length of the CDR3 is 15 residues. In germline, CDR1 is ENHRY, CDR2 SYGVKD. With 7 bases clipped from V and 4 bases from J, the junction kept 7 bases outside the gene matches.

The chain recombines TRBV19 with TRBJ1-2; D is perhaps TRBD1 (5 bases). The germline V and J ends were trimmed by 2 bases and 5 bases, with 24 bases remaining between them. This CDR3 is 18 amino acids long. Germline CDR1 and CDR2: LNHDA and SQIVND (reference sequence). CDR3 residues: CASSIKRTGGPQPYGYTF. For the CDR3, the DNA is TGTGCCAGTAGTATAAAAAGAACAGGAGGGCCACAACCGTATGGCTACACCTTC.

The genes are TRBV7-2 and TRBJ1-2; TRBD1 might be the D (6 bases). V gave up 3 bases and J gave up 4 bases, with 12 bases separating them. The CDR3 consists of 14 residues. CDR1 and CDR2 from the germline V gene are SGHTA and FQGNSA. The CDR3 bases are TGTGCCAGCAGCTTGGCCGACAGGTTCTATGGCTACACCTTC. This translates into CASSLADRFYGYTF.

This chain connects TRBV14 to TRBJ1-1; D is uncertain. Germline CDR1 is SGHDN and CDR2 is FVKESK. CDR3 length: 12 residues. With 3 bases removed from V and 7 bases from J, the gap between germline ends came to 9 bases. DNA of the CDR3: TGTGCCAGCAGCCACACAGAGCTTGAAGCTTTCTTT. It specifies CASSHTELEAFF.

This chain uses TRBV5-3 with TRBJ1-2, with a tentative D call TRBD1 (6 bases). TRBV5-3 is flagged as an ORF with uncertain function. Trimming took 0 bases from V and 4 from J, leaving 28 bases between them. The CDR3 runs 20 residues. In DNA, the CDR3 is TGTGCCAGAAGCTTGGAATCCTCAGCAGGGGCGTACCCGCTTTTCTATGGCTACACCTTC. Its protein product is CARSLESSAGAYPLFYGYTF.

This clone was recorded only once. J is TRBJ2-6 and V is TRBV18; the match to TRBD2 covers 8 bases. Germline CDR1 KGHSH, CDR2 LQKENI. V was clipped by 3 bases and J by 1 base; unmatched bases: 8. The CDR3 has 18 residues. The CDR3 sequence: CASSPLPGLESGANVLTF. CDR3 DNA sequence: TGTGCCAGCTCACCCCTGCCGGGACTAGAGTCTGGGGCCAACGTCCTGACTTTC.